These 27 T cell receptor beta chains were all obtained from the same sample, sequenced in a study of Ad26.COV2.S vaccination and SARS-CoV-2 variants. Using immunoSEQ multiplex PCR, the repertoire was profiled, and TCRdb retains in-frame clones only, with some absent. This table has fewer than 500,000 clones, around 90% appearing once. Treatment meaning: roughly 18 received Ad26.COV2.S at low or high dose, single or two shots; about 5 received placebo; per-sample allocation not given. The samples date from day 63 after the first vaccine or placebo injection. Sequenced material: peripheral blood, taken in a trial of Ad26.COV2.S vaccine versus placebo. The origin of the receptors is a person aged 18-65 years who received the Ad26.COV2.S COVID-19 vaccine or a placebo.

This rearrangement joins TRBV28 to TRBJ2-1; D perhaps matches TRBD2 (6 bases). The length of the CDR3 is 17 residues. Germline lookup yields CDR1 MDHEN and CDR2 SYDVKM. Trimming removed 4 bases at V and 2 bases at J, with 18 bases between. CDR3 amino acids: CASSSGSSGHPYNEQFF. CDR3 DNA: TGTGCCAGCAGTTCGGGTTCGAGCGGGCACCCCTACAATGAGCAGTTCTTC. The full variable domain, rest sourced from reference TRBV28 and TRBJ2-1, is DVKVTQSSRYLVKRTGEKVFLECVQDMDHENMFWYRQDPGLGLRLIYFSYDVKMKEKGDIPEGYSVSREKKERFSLILESASTNQTSMYLCASSSGSSGHPYNEQFFGPGTRLTVL.

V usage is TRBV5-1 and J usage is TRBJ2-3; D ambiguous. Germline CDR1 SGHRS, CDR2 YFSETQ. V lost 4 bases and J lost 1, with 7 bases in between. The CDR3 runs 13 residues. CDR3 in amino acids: CASSPDRTDTQYF. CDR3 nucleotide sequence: TGCGCCAGCAGCCCTGATCGCACAGATACGCAGTATTTT. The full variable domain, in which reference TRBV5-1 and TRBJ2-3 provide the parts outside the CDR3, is KAGVTQTPRYLIKTRGQQVTLSCSPISGHRSVSWYQQTPGQGLQFLFEYFSETQRNKGNFPGRFSGRQFSNSRSEMNVSTLELGDSALYLCASSPDRTDTQYFGPGTRLTVL.

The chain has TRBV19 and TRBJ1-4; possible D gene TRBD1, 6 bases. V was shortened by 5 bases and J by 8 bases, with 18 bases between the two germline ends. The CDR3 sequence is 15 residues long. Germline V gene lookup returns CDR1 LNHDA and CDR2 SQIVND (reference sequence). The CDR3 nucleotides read TGTGCCAGTAGTGTACGGACAGTGGAGGTGGAAAAACTGTTTTTT. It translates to CASSVRTVEVEKLFF.

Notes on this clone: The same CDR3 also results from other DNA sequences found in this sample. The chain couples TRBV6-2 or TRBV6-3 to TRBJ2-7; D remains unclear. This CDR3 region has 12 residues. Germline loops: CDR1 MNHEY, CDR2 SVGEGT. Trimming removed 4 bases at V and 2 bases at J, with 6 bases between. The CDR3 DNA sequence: TGTGCCAGCAGTTCTTCCACCTACGAGCAGTACTTC. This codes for CASSSSTYEQYF.

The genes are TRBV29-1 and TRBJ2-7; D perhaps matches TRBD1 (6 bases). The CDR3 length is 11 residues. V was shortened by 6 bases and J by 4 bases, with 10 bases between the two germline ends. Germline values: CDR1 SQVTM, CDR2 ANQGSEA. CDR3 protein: CSVETGYEQYF. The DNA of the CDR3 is TGCAGCGTCGAAACAGGGTACGAGCAGTACTTC.

The CDR3 loop is CATSDPRSYGYTF. CDR3 DNA: TGTGCCACCAGTGATCCGAGATCCTATGGCTACACCTTC. The J gene is TRBJ1-2, the V gene TRBV24-1; no definite D call. Per the germline V gene, CDR1 is KGHDR and CDR2 is SFDVKD. V was trimmed by 3 bases and J by 4 bases, leaving 8 bases between them. CDR3 length: 13 amino acids.

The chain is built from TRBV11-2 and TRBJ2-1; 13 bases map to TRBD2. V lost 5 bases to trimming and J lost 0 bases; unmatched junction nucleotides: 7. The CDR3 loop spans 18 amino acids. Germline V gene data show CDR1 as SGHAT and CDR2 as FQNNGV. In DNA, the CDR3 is TGTGCCAGCAGCGATGGGACTAGCGGGAAGAGCTCCTACAATGAGCAGTTCTTC. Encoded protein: CASSDGTSGKSSYNEQFF.

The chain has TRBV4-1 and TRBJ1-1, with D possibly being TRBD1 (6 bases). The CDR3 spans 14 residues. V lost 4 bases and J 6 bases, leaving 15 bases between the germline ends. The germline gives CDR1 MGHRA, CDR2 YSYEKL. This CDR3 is CASSRSQGIPEAFF. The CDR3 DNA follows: TGCGCCAGCAGCCGTTCACAGGGCATCCCTGAAGCTTTCTTT.

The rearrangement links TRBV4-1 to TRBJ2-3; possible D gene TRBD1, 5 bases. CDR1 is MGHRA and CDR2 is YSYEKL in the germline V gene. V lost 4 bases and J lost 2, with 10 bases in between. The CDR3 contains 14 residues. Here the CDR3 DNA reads TGCGCCAGCAGCCCTCGACAGTCCACAGATACGCAGTATTTT. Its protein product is CASSPRQSTDTQYF.

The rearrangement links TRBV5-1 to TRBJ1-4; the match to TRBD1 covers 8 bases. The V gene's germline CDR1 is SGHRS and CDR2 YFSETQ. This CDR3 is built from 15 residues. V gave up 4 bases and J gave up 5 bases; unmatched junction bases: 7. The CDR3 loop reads CASSPGQANNEKLFF. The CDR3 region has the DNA TGCGCCAGCAGCCCGGGACAGGCGAACAATGAAAAACTGTTTTTT.

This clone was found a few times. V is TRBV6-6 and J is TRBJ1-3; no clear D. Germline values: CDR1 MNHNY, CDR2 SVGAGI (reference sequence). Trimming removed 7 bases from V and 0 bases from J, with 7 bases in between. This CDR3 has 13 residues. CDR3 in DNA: TGTGCCAGCATAGGGAGCTCTGGAAACACCATATATTTT. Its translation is CASIGSSGNTIYF.

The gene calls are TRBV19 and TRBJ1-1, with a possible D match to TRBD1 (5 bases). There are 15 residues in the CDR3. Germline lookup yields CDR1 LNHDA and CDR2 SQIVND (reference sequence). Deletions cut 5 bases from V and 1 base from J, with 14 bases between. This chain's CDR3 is CASSLPTVKNTEAFF. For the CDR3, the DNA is TGTGCCAGTAGTTTACCGACAGTGAAGAACACTGAAGCTTTCTTT.

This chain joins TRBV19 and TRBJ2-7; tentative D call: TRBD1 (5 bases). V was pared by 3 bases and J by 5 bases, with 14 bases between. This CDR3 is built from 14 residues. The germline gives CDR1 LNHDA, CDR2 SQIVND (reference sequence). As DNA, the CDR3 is TGTGCCAGTAGTATCGGTGCAGGGTCCGACGAGCAGTACTTC. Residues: CASSIGAGSDEQYF. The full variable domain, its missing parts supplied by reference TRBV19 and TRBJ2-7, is DGGITQSPKYLFRKEGQNVTLSCEQNLNHDAMYWYRQDPGQGLRLIYYSQIVNDFQKGDIAEGYSVSREKKESFPLTVTSAQKNPTAFYLCASSIGAGSDEQYFGPGTRLTVT.

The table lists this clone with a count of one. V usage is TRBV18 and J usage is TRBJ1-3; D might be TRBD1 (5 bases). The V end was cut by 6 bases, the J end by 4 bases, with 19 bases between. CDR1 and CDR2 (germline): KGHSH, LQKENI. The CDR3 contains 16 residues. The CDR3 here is CASSPLPRVPGNTIYF. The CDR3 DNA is TGTGCCAGCTCCCCGCTTCCCAGGGTACCGGGAAACACCATATATTTT.

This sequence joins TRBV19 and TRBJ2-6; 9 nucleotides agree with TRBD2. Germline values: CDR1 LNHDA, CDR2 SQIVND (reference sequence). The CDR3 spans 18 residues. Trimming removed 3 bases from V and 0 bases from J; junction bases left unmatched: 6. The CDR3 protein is CASSIVAGVFSGANVLTF. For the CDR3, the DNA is TGTGCCAGTAGTATCGTAGCGGGAGTTTTCTCTGGGGCCAACGTCCTGACTTTC. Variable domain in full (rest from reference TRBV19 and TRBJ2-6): DGGITQSPKYLFRKEGQNVTLSCEQNLNHDAMYWYRQDPGQGLRLIYYSQIVNDFQKGDIAEGYSVSREKKESFPLTVTSAQKNPTAFYLCASSIVAGVFSGANVLTFGAGSRLTVL.

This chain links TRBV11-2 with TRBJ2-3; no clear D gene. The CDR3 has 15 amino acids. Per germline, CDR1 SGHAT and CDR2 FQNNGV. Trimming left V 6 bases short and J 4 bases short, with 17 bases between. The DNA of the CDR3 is TGTGCCAGCAGTTCTTACAAGGAAGGACCAGATACGCAGTATTTT. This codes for CASSSYKEGPDTQYF.

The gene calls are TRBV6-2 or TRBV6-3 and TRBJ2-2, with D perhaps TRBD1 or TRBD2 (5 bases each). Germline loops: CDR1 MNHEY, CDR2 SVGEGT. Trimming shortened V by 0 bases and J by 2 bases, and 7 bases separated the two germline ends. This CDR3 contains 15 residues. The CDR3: CASSYSGTNTGELFF. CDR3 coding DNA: TGTGCCAGCAGTTACTCGGGGACCAACACCGGGGAGCTGTTTTTT.

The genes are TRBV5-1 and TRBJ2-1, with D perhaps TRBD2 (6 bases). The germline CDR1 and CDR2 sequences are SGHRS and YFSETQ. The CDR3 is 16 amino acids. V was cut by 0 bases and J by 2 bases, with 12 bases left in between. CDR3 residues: CASSLDLASAYNEQFF. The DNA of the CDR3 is TGCGCCAGCAGCTTGGATTTGGCTAGCGCCTACAATGAGCAGTTCTTC.

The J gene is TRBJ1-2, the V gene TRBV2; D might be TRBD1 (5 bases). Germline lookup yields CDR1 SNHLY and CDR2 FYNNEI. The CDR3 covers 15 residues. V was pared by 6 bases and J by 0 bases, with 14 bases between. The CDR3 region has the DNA TGTGCCAGCAGGGGTCTGACAGCCTCTAACTATGGCTACACCTTC. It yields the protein CASRGLTASNYGYTF.

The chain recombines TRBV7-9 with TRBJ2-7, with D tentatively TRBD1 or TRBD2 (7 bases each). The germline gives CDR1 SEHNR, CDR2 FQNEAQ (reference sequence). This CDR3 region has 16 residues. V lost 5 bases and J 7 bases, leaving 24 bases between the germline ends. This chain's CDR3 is CASSPRVLGGGSEQYF. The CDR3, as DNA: TGTGCCAGCAGCCCCCGCGTTTTAGGGGGCGGGAGTGAGCAGTACTTC.

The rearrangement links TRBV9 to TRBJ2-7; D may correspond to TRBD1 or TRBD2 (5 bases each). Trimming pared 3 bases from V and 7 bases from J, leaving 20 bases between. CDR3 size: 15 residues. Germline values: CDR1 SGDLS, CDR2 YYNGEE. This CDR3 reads CASSERLGDFGEQYF. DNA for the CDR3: TGTGCCAGCAGCGAGAGGTTGGGGGATTTTGGAGAGCAGTACTTC.

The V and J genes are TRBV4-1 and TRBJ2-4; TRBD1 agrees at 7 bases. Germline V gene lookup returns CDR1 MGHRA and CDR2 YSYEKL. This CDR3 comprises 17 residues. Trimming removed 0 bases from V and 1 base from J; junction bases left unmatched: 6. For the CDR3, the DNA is TGCGCCAGCAGCCAAGATCTCAGACAGGGCGCCAAAAACATTCAGTACTTC. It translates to CASSQDLRQGAKNIQYF.

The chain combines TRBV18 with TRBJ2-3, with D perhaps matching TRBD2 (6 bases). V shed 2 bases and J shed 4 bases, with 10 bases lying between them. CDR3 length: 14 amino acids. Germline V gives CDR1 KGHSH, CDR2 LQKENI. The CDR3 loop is CASSPAGTADTQYF. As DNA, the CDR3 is TGTGCCAGCTCACCAGCGGGAACCGCAGATACGCAGTATTTT. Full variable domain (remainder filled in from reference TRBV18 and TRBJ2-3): NAGVMQNPRHLVRRRGQEARLRCSPMKGHSHVYWYRQLPEEGLKFMVYLQKENIIDESGMPKERFSAEFPKEGPSILRIQQVVRGDSAAYFCASSPAGTADTQYFGPGTRLTVL.

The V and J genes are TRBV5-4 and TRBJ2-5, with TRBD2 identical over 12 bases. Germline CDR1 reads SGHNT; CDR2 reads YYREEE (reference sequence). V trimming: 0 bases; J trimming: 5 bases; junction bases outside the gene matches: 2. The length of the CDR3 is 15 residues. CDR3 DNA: TGTGCCAGCAGCTTGGGACTAGCGGGAGTGGAGACCCAGTACTTC. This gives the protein CASSLGLAGVETQYF.

DNA for the CDR3: TGTGCCACCTGGGGGTACAGGGTAGTTGCTGAAGCTTTCTTT. Its protein is CATWGYRVVAEAFF. This chain links TRBV2 with TRBJ1-1, with D possibly being TRBD1 (6 bases). Germline-derived CDR1 and CDR2 are SNHLY and FYNNEI. The CDR3 covers 14 residues. V was clipped by 10 bases and J by 6 bases, with 21 bases between them.

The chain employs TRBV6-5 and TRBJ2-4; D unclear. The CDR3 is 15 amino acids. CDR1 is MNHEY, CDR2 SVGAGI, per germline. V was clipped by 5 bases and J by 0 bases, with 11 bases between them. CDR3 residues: CASSPFDIAKNIQYF. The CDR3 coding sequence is TGTGCCAGCAGTCCTTTCGATATAGCCAAAAACATTCAGTACTTC.

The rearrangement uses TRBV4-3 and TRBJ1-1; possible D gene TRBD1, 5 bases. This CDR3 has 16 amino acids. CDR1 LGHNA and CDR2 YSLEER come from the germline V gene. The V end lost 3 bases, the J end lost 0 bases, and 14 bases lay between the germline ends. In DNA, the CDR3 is TGCGCCAGCAGCCACGGCCCCAGGGATATGAACACTGAAGCTTTCTTT. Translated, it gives CASSHGPRDMNTEAFF.